One and the same sample provided the 16 T cell receptor beta chains below, sequenced in a study of blood T cell repertoires in COVID-19. Clones were sequenced by immunoSEQ multiplex PCR, and TCRdb holds only the in-frame ones, with some missing. Found here are 87,000 or so clones, roughly 86% of them singletons; the top ten hold less than 6.5%. Sequenced sample: peripheral blood. The origin of the receptors is a man aged 35-49 years with acute or convalescent COVID-19.

V is TRBV19 and J is TRBJ1-2; 8 nucleotides agree with TRBD1. Germline CDR1 and CDR2: LNHDA and SQIVND (reference sequence). The CDR3 has 14 amino acids. The trim removed 6 bases at V and 4 bases at J, leaving 7 bases unmatched. This CDR3 is CASRTAGTGYGYTF. CDR3 coding DNA: TGTGCCAGTAGAACCGCCGGGACAGGCTATGGCTACACCTTC.

The rearrangement links TRBV27 to TRBJ1-5; maybe TRBD1 (5 bases). Deletions cut 3 bases from V and 5 bases from J, with 11 bases between. The CDR3 contains 14 residues. Germline assignment: CDR1 MNHEY and CDR2 SMNVEV (reference sequence). This CDR3 is CASSFRGGDQPQHF. DNA for the CDR3: TGTGCCAGCAGTTTCCGTGGGGGGGATCAGCCCCAGCATTTT.

This clone was seen only once. The rearrangement joins TRBV6-5 to TRBJ1-4; the match to TRBD1 covers 8 bases. The CDR3 spans 14 residues. The V and J ends lost 2 bases and 4 bases, in that order; junction bases with no gene match: 0. From germline, CDR1 is MNHEY and CDR2 SVGAGI. This CDR3 reads CASSYTGGNEKLFF. The CDR3 DNA reads as TGTGCCAGCAGTTACACAGGGGGTAATGAAAAACTGTTTTTT.

V and J are TRBV5-1 and TRBJ2-7; 9 nucleotides match TRBD1. Germline loops: CDR1 SGHRS, CDR2 YFSETQ. Germline trimming cut 1 base from V and 3 bases from J; bases unmatched to any gene: 11. The CDR3 contains 17 residues. DNA for the CDR3: TGCGCCAGCAGCTTGCCCCGTGGACAGGGGCGTAGCTACGAGCAGTACTTC. Protein product: CASSLPRGQGRSYEQYF.

The V gene is TRBV9, the J gene TRBJ2-5, with D perhaps matching TRBD1 (6 bases). With 1 base removed from V and 1 base from J, the gap between germline ends came to 11 bases. The germline gives CDR1 SGDLS, CDR2 YYNGEE. This CDR3 has 15 residues. Here the CDR3 reads CASSVMGAGQETQYF. The CDR3 region has the DNA TGTGCCAGCAGCGTAATGGGGGCAGGCCAAGAGACCCAGTACTTC.

The chain joins TRBV24-1 to TRBJ2-3, with TRBD1 as a possible D gene (6 bases). V dropped 4 bases and J dropped 3 bases, with 16 bases sitting between them. There are 16 residues in the CDR3. In germline, CDR1 is KGHDR, CDR2 SFDVKD. The CDR3, as DNA: TGTGCCACCAGTGAGGGCAGGGGATGGGGAACAGATACGCAGTATTTT. It codes for CATSEGRGWGTDTQYF.

The chain is built from TRBV2 and TRBJ2-3; no clear D. Germline CDR1 and CDR2: SNHLY and FYNNEI. The CDR3 totals 12 residues. Deletions cut 2 bases from V and 4 bases from J, with 4 bases between. CDR3 DNA: TGTGCCAGCAGTGAACGTTCAGATACGCAGTATTTT. This codes for CASSERSDTQYF.

This clone came up a few times. The chain uses TRBV7-9 and TRBJ2-7, with 7 bases identical to TRBD2. The CDR3 is 16 amino acids. Germline values: CDR1 SEHNR, CDR2 FQNEAQ (reference sequence). V lost 5 bases and J lost 4; bases outside the gene matches: 14. The CDR3 spells CASSPPGEGPGYEQYF. CDR3 sequence (DNA): TGTGCCAGCAGCCCCCCTGGGGAGGGGCCGGGGTACGAGCAGTACTTC.

The V gene is TRBV7-2, the J gene TRBJ2-2; TRBD1 is a possible D gene (6 bases). CDR1 is SGHTA and CDR2 is FQGNSA in the germline V gene. This CDR3 comprises 14 residues. Trimming shortened V by 7 bases and J by 5 bases, and 14 bases separated the two germline ends. CDR3 protein: CASKTGTQTGELFF. DNA of the CDR3: TGTGCCAGCAAGACCGGGACACAAACCGGGGAGCTGTTTTTT.

The J gene is TRBJ1-2, the V gene TRBV12-3 or TRBV12-4; D gene ambiguous. This CDR3 spans 13 amino acids. Trimming pared 6 bases from V and 3 bases from J, leaving 11 bases between. The CDR3 is CASSGESDYGYTF. CDR3 DNA sequence: TGTGCCAGCAGCGGGGAATCTGACTATGGCTACACCTTC.

The chain joins TRBV30 to TRBJ2-3; 7 bases align to TRBD2. CDR3 length: 17 amino acids. Germline trimming cut 0 bases from V and 4 bases from J; bases unmatched to any gene: 13. Germline V gene lookup returns CDR1 GTSNPN and CDR2 SVGIG (reference sequence). The CDR3 region has the DNA TGTGCCTGGAGTGTACGTGGGCTAGCGGATACCCCAGATACGCAGTATTTT. Residues: CAWSVRGLADTPDTQYF.

V is TRBV5-1 and J is TRBJ1-2; TRBD1 agrees at 9 bases. CDR1 and CDR2 (germline): SGHRS, YFSETQ. With V trimmed by 5 bases and J by 1 base, 9 bases remained unmatched. There are 16 residues in the CDR3. CDR3 residues: CASRTGTGTNNYGYTF. The CDR3 region has the DNA TGCGCCAGCAGAACGGGGACAGGGACTAATAACTATGGCTACACCTTC.

The rearrangement joins TRBV2 to TRBJ1-2; D remains ambiguous. CDR1 is SNHLY, CDR2 FYNNEI, per germline. The CDR3 has 13 amino acids. V was shortened by 3 bases and J by 1 base, with 6 bases between the two germline ends. CDR3 residues: CASSEARNYGYTF. The DNA for the CDR3 is TGTGCCAGCAGTGAGGCCCGTAACTATGGCTACACCTTC.

Only a few counts were recorded for this clone. This chain joins TRBV7-6 and TRBJ1-4; D not resolved. The CDR3 length is 15 residues. Germline loops: CDR1 SGHVS, CDR2 FNYEAQ. V lost 3 bases, J lost 8 bases, and 16 bases lay in between. The CDR3 spells CASSLEPGFGEKLFF. The CDR3 nucleotides are TGTGCCAGCAGCTTGGAACCAGGATTTGGCGAAAAACTGTTTTTT.

The V call is TRBV7-8, the J call TRBJ2-1; a weak D match, TRBD2 (6 bases). From germline, CDR1 is SGHVS and CDR2 FQNEAQ. Trimming took 5 bases from V and 9 from J, leaving 26 bases between them. This CDR3 has 17 residues. In DNA form, the CDR3 reads TGTGCCAGCAGCCCCGGCCTGGGGGGAGCGAGGGTTCGTGAGCAGTTCTTC. Its protein product is CASSPGLGGARVREQFF.

The chain is built from TRBV30 and TRBJ1-5; D is uncertain. Germline assignment: CDR1 GTSNPN and CDR2 SVGIG (reference sequence). The CDR3 runs to 14 residues. V shed 1 base and J shed 1 base, with 8 bases lying between them. In nucleotides, the CDR3 is TGTGCCTGGAGTGCTGCAGTAAGCAATCAGCCCCAGCATTTT. Translating gives CAWSAAVSNQPQHF.